What follows describes a single T cell receptor (beta chain). Antigen specificity is unknown. This sample was taken from a study of blood T cells in healthy people across ages. Regarding the study as a whole: Compared with aged donors, long-lived donors showed fewer expanded clones, suggesting selection.

A J-beta primer mix and a sample-barcoded 5' primer were used in a second PCR of about 6 to 12 cycles. A template-switch adaptor containing 12 random nucleotides labeled each cDNA molecule. Each sample yielded at least 2.5 million CDR3-containing paired-end reads. MiXCR was run by TCRdb on the 5' RACE reads, yielding one entry per CDR3 protein. The table includes approximately 800,000 distinct CDR3 sequences, about 47% detected once. Per germline, CDR1 SGHRS and CDR2 YFSETQ. CDR3 length: 17 amino acids. V lost 0 bases, J lost 4 bases, and 9 bases stayed unmatched. Material for sequencing was blood. The V call is TRBV5-1, the J call TRBJ2-1; 8 bases fit TRBD2. The TCR comes from a man older than 75 in good health. As DNA, the CDR3 is TGCGCCAGCAGCTTGGAGGAGGGGCTAGCGGGTTACAATGAGCAGTTCTTC. Translation gives CASSLEEGLAGYNEQFF. Looking up the rest from reference TRBV5-1 and TRBJ2-1 gives the full variable domain: KAGVTQTPRYLIKTRGQQVTLSCSPISGHRSVSWYQQTPGQGLQFLFEYFSETQRNKGNFPGRFSGRQFSNSRSEMNVSTLELGDSALYLCASSLEEGLAGYNEQFFGPGTRLTVL.